The 18 T cell receptor beta chains below come from one sample, sequenced in a study of cytomegalovirus exposure and HLA in healthy donors. Both 60 Vbeta primers and 13 Jbeta primers went into the PCR. Produced via immunoSEQ multiplex PCR; TCRdb's table is partial and in-frame only. Seen here are fewer than 200,000 clones, roughly 13% observed once, and the top ten hold 7.8%. Sequencing was carried out using PBMCs. These receptors were collected from a man aged 50 or older in good health and CMV-seropositive.

This chain joins TRBV6-5 and TRBJ2-5; 11 bases line up with TRBD2. The CDR3 is 15 amino acids. Trimming cost V 6 bases and J 1 base; bases outside gene matches: 4. CDR1 is MNHEY and CDR2 is SVGAGI in the germline V gene. The CDR3 loop is CASRRLAGTQETQYF. DNA of the CDR3: TGTGCCAGCAGACGACTAGCGGGGACCCAAGAGACCCAGTACTTC.

This clone was seen more than once but under ten times. V and J are TRBV2 and TRBJ2-7; TRBD2 might be the D (6 bases). The germline gives CDR1 SNHLY, CDR2 FYNNEI. The CDR3 consists of 14 residues. Trimming pared 3 bases from V and 2 bases from J, leaving 11 bases between. In DNA form, the CDR3 reads TGTGCCAGCAGTGAGGACGGACTAACCTACGAGCAGTACGTC. This codes for CASSEDGLTYEQYV.

This clone was seen a few times. The chain links TRBV7-9 to TRBJ2-7; the D gene is possibly TRBD2 (6 bases). CDR3 length: 12 amino acids. Germline assignment: CDR1 SEHNR and CDR2 FQNEAQ (reference sequence). V lost 4 bases, J lost 7 bases, and 11 bases lay in between. For the CDR3, the DNA is TGTGCCAGCAGCTCCACTCGGGGGGAGCAGTACTTC. It specifies CASSSTRGEQYF.

The rearrangement links TRBV28 to TRBJ1-1; D remains ambiguous. Trimming took 7 bases from V and 0 from J, leaving 9 bases between them. Germline V gene data show CDR1 as MDHEN and CDR2 as SYDVKM. CDR3 length: 13 amino acids. The CDR3 reads CASMRSLNTEAFF. The CDR3 coding sequence is TGTGCCAGCATGAGGAGCCTGAACACTGAAGCTTTCTTT.

J is TRBJ1-1 and V is TRBV11-3; D may be TRBD1 (5 bases). The CDR3 covers 14 residues. V gave up 5 bases and J gave up 3 bases, with 13 bases separating them. Germline-derived CDR1 and CDR2 are SGHNT and YENEEA. The CDR3 sequence: CASSPPGVHTEAFF. The CDR3 region has the DNA TGTGCCAGCAGCCCGCCGGGGGTGCACACTGAAGCTTTCTTT.

This chain connects TRBV18 to TRBJ2-7, with 8 positions matching TRBD2. The germline V gene has CDR1 KGHSH and CDR2 LQKENI. The CDR3 has 12 residues. Unmatched junction bases numbered 8, after V lost 6 bases and J lost 10 bases. In DNA, the CDR3 is TGTGCCAGCTCGGAGGCGGGGGGTGGCCAGTACGTC. Translation: CASSEAGGGQYV.

The chain recombines TRBV4-1 with TRBJ2-1; 8 bases fit TRBD2. The CDR3 runs 17 residues. The V and J ends lost 0 bases and 0 bases, in that order; junction bases with no gene match: 4. CDR1 and CDR2 (germline): MGHRA, YSYEKL. The DNA for the CDR3 is TGCGCCAGCAGCCAAGAAGAGCGGGGGTTCTCCTACAATGAGCAGTTCTTC. It encodes CASSQEERGFSYNEQFF.

This chain joins TRBV7-9 and TRBJ2-7; D perhaps matches TRBD1 (6 bases). The CDR3 covers 17 residues. Germline V gives CDR1 SEHNR, CDR2 FQNEAQ (reference sequence). Trimming left V 3 bases short and J 4 bases short, with 22 bases between. The CDR3 protein is CASSLLQGPEEGYEQYF. The DNA of the CDR3 is TGTGCCAGCAGCTTGCTACAGGGTCCCGAAGAGGGTTACGAGCAGTACTTC.

This clone was recorded a few times. Without the conserved terminal phenylalanine or tryptophan, this CDR3 likely stems from a read error. The DNA is left out, because the CDR3 cannot be placed on it with certainty; the CDR3 is given as TCRdb lists it. The V call is TRBV19, the J call TRBJ1-4. Germline assignment: CDR1 LNHDA and CDR2 SQIVND (reference sequence). 15 amino acids form the CDR3, both terminal residues included. CDR3 region: CASSPGGIPNEKMFL.

The CDR3 DNA sequence: TGTGCCAGCCGCAATAGGGACAGTCAGCAAGAGACCCAGTACTTC. Translation: CASRNRDSQQETQYF. V usage is TRBV6-6 and J usage is TRBJ2-5; 7 bases align to TRBD1. Germline CDR1 and CDR2: MNHNY and SVGAGI (reference sequence). The CDR3 sequence is 15 residues long. The junction had 11 bases not matched to a gene; V was cut back by 8 bases and J by 2 bases.

This clone was detected a few times. The chain has TRBV6-5 and TRBJ1-5, with 8 bases matching TRBD1. CDR1 and CDR2 from the germline V gene are MNHEY and SVGAGI. The CDR3 contains 13 residues. V lost 8 bases to trimming and J lost 7 bases; unmatched junction nucleotides: 7. In DNA, the CDR3 is TGTGCCAGCGGGGACAGGTTCGGGCAGCCCCAGCATTTT. Translating it yields CASGDRFGQPQHF.

In this sample, this clone turned up a few times. The rearrangement joins TRBV28 to TRBJ1-1; D possibly corresponds to TRBD1 (5 bases). Germline CDR1 and CDR2: MDHEN and SYDVKM. V dropped 3 bases and J dropped 5 bases, with 16 bases sitting between them. The CDR3 totals 15 residues. CDR3 sequence: CASSLPTARGTEAFF. CDR3 in DNA: TGTGCCAGCAGTTTGCCGACAGCGCGGGGGACTGAAGCTTTCTTT.

This clone was seen a handful of times. V is TRBV7-3 and J is TRBJ2-7; the D gene is possibly TRBD2 (5 bases). Germline loops: CDR1 SGHTA, CDR2 FQGTGA. With 5 bases removed from V and 2 bases from J, the gap between germline ends came to 25 bases. This CDR3 is built from 18 residues. CDR3 bases: TGTGCCAGCAGCCGTACTGCGGGTAAAAGACCTGGGACCTACGAGCAGTACTTC. Translated, it gives CASSRTAGKRPGTYEQYF.

This chain uses TRBV28 with TRBJ1-5; TRBD1 aligns across 9 bases. The germline CDR1 and CDR2 sequences are MDHEN and SYDVKM. The length of the CDR3 is 15 residues. Germline trimming cut 6 bases from V and 0 bases from J; bases unmatched to any gene: 3. In nucleotides, the CDR3 is TGTGCCAGCAGGGGACAGGGTCCTAGCAATCAGCCCCAGCATTTT. This codes for CASRGQGPSNQPQHF.

This clone turned up a few times. The V and J genes are TRBV7-6 and TRBJ1-2, with TRBD1 identical over 8 bases. V trimming: 5 bases; J trimming: 9 bases; junction bases outside the gene matches: 5. CDR1 and CDR2 (germline): SGHVS, FNYEAQ. The CDR3 totals 12 residues. The CDR3 sequence is CASSPGQGSYTF. CDR3 DNA: TGTGCCAGCAGCCCTGGACAGGGCAGCTACACCTTC.

The rearrangement links TRBV5-4 to TRBJ1-3; D is uncertain. CDR1 SGHNT and CDR2 YYREEE come from the germline V gene (reference sequence). The CDR3 is 15 residues long. Trimming pared 0 bases from V and 1 base from J, leaving 8 bases between. CDR3 residues: CASSLGGNSGNTIYF. For the CDR3, the DNA is TGTGCCAGCAGCTTGGGAGGGAATTCTGGAAACACCATATATTTT.

The chain combines TRBV9 with TRBJ2-1; D gene unclear. The CDR3 runs 13 residues. CDR1 is SGDLS and CDR2 is YYNGEE in the germline V gene. The V gene lost 0 bases and the J gene lost 9 bases, with 10 bases spanning the gap. The CDR3 is CASSVAGVGEQFF. CDR3 nucleotides: TGTGCCAGCAGCGTAGCAGGTGTGGGTGAGCAGTTCTTC.

This chain connects TRBV7-9 to TRBJ2-3; 12 bases are shared with TRBD1. Looked up from germline, CDR1 is SEHNR and CDR2 is FQNEAQ (reference sequence). This CDR3 comprises 16 residues. The V and J ends lost 4 bases and 2 bases, in that order; junction bases with no gene match: 4. The CDR3 region is CASSSGTGGYTDTQYF. For the CDR3, the DNA is TGTGCCAGCAGCTCTGGGACAGGGGGCTACACAGATACGCAGTATTTT.